Following are 20 T cell receptor beta chains from one sample sequenced in a study of blood T cells in healthy people across ages. With a J-beta primer mix and a sample-barcoded 5' primer, a second PCR ran about 6 to 11 cycles. Via MiXCR, TCRdb re-called the 5' RACE reads, giving one row per CDR3 protein. Of approximately 2,000,000 distinct CDR3 sequences in the sample, approximately 39% were seen once. The specimen was blood. Every receptor here comes from a human donor in good health.

The rearrangement joins TRBV7-2 to TRBJ2-5; D is possibly TRBD1 (6 bases). CDR3 length equals 14 residues. Trimming pared 1 base from V and 7 bases from J, leaving 13 bases between. Germline V CDR1 and CDR2: SGHTA, FQGNSA. For the CDR3, the DNA is TGTGCCAGCAGCTTAGGTCCAGGGGAAGGGACCCAGTACTTC. It translates to CASSLGPGEGTQYF.

This clonotype appeared a few times. The rearrangement joins TRBV7-3 to TRBJ1-1; TRBD1 is a possible D gene (5 bases). CDR3 length: 14 amino acids. CDR1 SGHTA and CDR2 FQGTGA come from the germline V gene. Between the trimmed V and J ends, which lost 7 bases and 6 bases, there was a span of 18 bases. The CDR3 sequence is CASNVGGRSSEAFF. CDR3 bases: TGTGCCAGCAACGTGGGGGGTCGGAGTTCTGAAGCTTTCTTT.

The gene calls are TRBV7-8 and TRBJ1-6; TRBD1 matches 7 bases. The germline gives CDR1 SGHVS, CDR2 FQNEAQ. CDR3 length: 15 residues. V lost 5 bases, J lost 7 bases, and 8 bases stayed unmatched. The CDR3 spells CASSKSHRGNSPLHF. The CDR3 bases are TGTGCCAGCAGCAAATCCCACAGGGGCAATTCACCCCTCCACTTT.

The J gene is TRBJ2-7, the V gene TRBV11-3, with TRBD2 identical over 10 bases. Per germline, CDR1 SGHNT and CDR2 YENEEA. This CDR3 comprises 18 residues. The V segment lost 0 bases and the J segment 5 bases; nucleotides outside the gene matches: 13. CDR3 sequence: CASSLDLIAGGRLNEQYF. For the CDR3, the DNA is TGTGCCAGCAGCTTAGATTTAATAGCGGGGGGTCGTTTGAACGAGCAGTACTTC.

This clonotype was seen a handful of times. The gene calls are TRBV7-6 and TRBJ2-6; D not resolved. Looked up from germline, CDR1 is SGHVS and CDR2 is FNYEAQ. Between the trimmed V and J ends, which lost 5 bases and 2 bases, there was a span of 13 bases. This CDR3 is built from 16 residues. The CDR3 sequence is CASSANSAPGANVLTF. The CDR3 DNA reads as TGTGCCAGCAGCGCCAATAGTGCCCCTGGGGCCAACGTCCTGACTTTC. The variable domain in full, completed from reference TRBV7-6 and TRBJ2-6, reads GAGVSQSPRYKVTKRGQDVALRCDPISGHVSLYWYRQALGQGPEFLTYFNYEAQQDKSGLPNDRFSAERPEGSISTLTIQRTEQRDSAMYRCASSANSAPGANVLTFGAGSRLTVL.

The chain joins TRBV20-1 to TRBJ2-7; D may be TRBD1 (5 bases). Germline-derived CDR1 and CDR2 are DFQATT and SNEGSKA (reference sequence). CDR3 length: 15 amino acids. V lost 5 bases and J 3 bases, leaving 20 bases between the germline ends. This CDR3 reads CSASALSDSYYEQYF. CDR3 nucleotide sequence: TGCAGTGCTTCTGCCTTAAGTGACAGTTACTACGAGCAGTACTTC.

The CDR3 bases are TGTGCCAGCAGTCGCAGGACAGGAGCGATAGATACGCAGTATTTT. Translating it yields CASSRRTGAIDTQYF. This sequence joins TRBV28 and TRBJ2-3, with 7 bases lining up with TRBD1. The trim removed 5 bases at V and 5 bases at J, leaving 10 bases unmatched. Germline V gene lookup returns CDR1 MDHEN and CDR2 SYDVKM. CDR3 length: 15 amino acids.

Comments on this clonotype: A junction end diverges from the germline sequence, so it may reflect a read error. The CDR3 loop reads CASSSGTSNEQFF. CDR3 in DNA: TGTGCTAGCAGCTCCGGGACTAGTAATGAGCAGTTCTTC. The chain recombines TRBV7-7 with TRBJ2-1; 8 bases fit TRBD2. This CDR3 has 13 amino acids. Germline CDR1 reads SSHAT; CDR2 reads FNYEAQ (reference sequence).

The J gene is TRBJ1-1, the V gene TRBV5-1; TRBD1 agrees at 9 bases. Germline-derived CDR1 and CDR2 are SGHRS and YFSETQ. Unmatched junction bases numbered 9, after V lost 1 base and J lost 5 bases. This CDR3 is 16 amino acids long. This CDR3 is CASSLFMGQGRTEAFF. For the CDR3, the DNA is TGCGCCAGCAGCTTGTTTATGGGACAGGGACGGACTGAAGCTTTCTTT.

The rearrangement uses TRBV29-1 and TRBJ1-5; D is unclear. Germline values: CDR1 SQVTM, CDR2 ANQGSEA. V lost 7 bases, J lost 3 bases, and 13 bases lay in between. This CDR3 has 13 residues. The CDR3 loop is CSATHGFNQPQHF. The CDR3 bases are TGCAGCGCCACTCACGGATTCAATCAGCCCCAGCATTTT.

The sample holds a few counts of this clonotype. This chain joins TRBV29-1 and TRBJ1-2; TRBD1 might be the D (6 bases). The ends were cut back, 6 bases at V and 5 bases at J, with 25 bases in the middle. Germline V gene data show CDR1 as SQVTM and CDR2 as ANQGSEA. The CDR3 totals 16 residues. The CDR3 spells CSVQQGGIDGAYGYTF. CDR3 nucleotides: TGCAGCGTCCAACAGGGAGGGATAGACGGGGCTTATGGCTACACCTTC. The variable domain in full, with the rest retrieved from reference TRBV29-1 and TRBJ1-2, is SAVISQKPSRDICQRGTSLTIQCQVDSQVTMMFWYRQQPGQSLTLIATANQGSEATYESGFVIDKFPISRPNLTFSTLTVSNMSPEDSSIYLCSVQQGGIDGAYGYTFGSGTRLTVV.

Worth noting for this clonotype: This may be a read error: a much more frequent sequence differs by one nucleotide. The V call is TRBV7-9, the J call TRBJ2-7; D is unresolved. CDR3 length equals 12 residues. Per germline, CDR1 SEHNR and CDR2 FQNEAQ (reference sequence). The CDR3 region is CASSIASYEQYF. For the CDR3, the DNA is TGTGCCAGCAGCATAGCCTCCTACGAGCAGTACTTC.

The rearrangement uses TRBV14 and TRBJ2-1; 14 bases map to TRBD2. Germline trimming cut 4 bases from V and 7 bases from J; bases unmatched to any gene: 12. This CDR3 is built from 18 residues. CDR1 and CDR2 (germline): SGHDN, FVKESK. The chain's CDR3 is CASSPLQEGTSGGNEQFF. CDR3 sequence (DNA): TGTGCCAGCAGCCCCCTACAGGAGGGGACTAGCGGGGGTAATGAGCAGTTCTTC.

The gene calls are TRBV6-2 or TRBV6-3 and TRBJ2-3, with TRBD2 matching over 14 bases. Germline CDR1 and CDR2: MNHEY and SVGEGT. V trimming: 6 bases; J trimming: 3 bases; junction bases outside the gene matches: 5. CDR3 length: 16 amino acids. In DNA form, the CDR3 reads TGTGCCAGCAGGACTAGCGGGGGGGTCATAACAGATACGCAGTATTTT. This codes for CASRTSGGVITDTQYF.

This clonotype was detected only a few times. V and J are TRBV5-1 and TRBJ1-2; TRBD1 agrees at 9 bases. The CDR3 loop spans 16 amino acids. The junction had 13 bases not matched to a gene; V was cut back by 3 bases and J by 7 bases. The V gene's germline CDR1 is SGHRS and CDR2 YFSETQ. The CDR3 loop is CASSSGAHRGLSGYTF. The CDR3 DNA is TGCGCCAGCAGCTCGGGGGCTCACAGGGGGCTGAGTGGCTACACCTTC.

This sequence joins TRBV4-3 and TRBJ1-1; no reliable D call. Trimming took 3 bases from V and 4 from J, leaving 12 bases between them. In germline, CDR1 is LGHNA, CDR2 YSLEER. There are 14 residues in the CDR3. Here the CDR3 DNA reads TGCGCCAGCAGCCAGAGGACGGACGTCACTGAAGCTTTCTTT. Its translation is CASSQRTDVTEAFF.

This rearrangement joins TRBV20-1 to TRBJ1-1, with 7 nucleotides matching TRBD1. V was pared by 1 base and J by 6 bases, with 5 bases of the junction left unmatched. The CDR3 consists of 13 residues. CDR1 DFQATT and CDR2 SNEGSKA come from the germline V gene (reference sequence). The CDR3 is CSARGGGSAEAFF. As DNA, the CDR3 is TGCAGTGCTAGAGGAGGGGGCAGCGCTGAAGCTTTCTTT.

This clonotype was detected a few times. The chain has TRBV7-2 and TRBJ2-5; TRBD2 matches at 7 bases. Looked up from germline, CDR1 is SGHTA and CDR2 is FQGNSA. V lost 5 bases and J lost 4; bases outside the gene matches: 7. The CDR3 covers 14 residues. The CDR3 loop reads CASSPQRGIETQYF. As DNA, the CDR3 is TGTGCCAGCAGCCCCCAGCGGGGTATAGAGACCCAGTACTTC.

This clonotype was recorded only once. The V call is TRBV4-2, the J call TRBJ2-7; TRBD2 matches 7 bases. Germline assignment: CDR1 LGHNA and CDR2 YNFKEQ. The CDR3 contains 19 residues. With V trimmed by 0 bases and J by 7 bases, 21 bases remained unmatched. The CDR3 nucleotides read TGTGCCAGCAGCCAAGATCCACCCCGGGGAGCGGGGTTTTACAATGAGCAGTACTTC. Its translation is CASSQDPPRGAGFYNEQYF.

The chain carries TRBV20-1 and TRBJ2-3, with D unresolved. V lost 2 bases, J lost 0 bases, and 6 bases lay in between. The germline V gene has CDR1 DFQATT and CDR2 SNEGSKA (reference sequence). The CDR3 length is 13 residues. The CDR3 sequence is CSARPLSTDTQYF. In nucleotides, the CDR3 is TGCAGTGCTAGACCCCTGAGCACAGATACGCAGTATTTT.